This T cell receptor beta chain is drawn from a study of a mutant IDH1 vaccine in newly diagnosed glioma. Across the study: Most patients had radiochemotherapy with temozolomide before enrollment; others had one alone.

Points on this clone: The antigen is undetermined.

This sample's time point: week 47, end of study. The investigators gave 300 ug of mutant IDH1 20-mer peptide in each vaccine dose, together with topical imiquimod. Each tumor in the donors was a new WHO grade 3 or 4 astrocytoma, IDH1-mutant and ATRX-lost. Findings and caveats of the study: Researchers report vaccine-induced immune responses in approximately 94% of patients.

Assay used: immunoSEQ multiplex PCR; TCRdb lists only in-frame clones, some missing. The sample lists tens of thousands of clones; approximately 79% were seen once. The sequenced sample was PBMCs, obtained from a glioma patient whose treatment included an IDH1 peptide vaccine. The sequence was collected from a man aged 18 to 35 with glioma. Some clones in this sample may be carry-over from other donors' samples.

The CDR3 region has the DNA TGTGCCAGCAGCTTAGGCCTGGGGGAGACCCAGTACTTC. Encoded protein: CASSLGLGETQYF. This chain links TRBV13 with TRBJ2-5; D unresolved. Germline V gene data show CDR1 as PRHDT and CDR2 as FYEKMQ (reference sequence). The V end was cut by 0 bases, the J end by 5 bases, with 7 bases between. The CDR3 contains 13 residues.